A selection of T cell receptor beta chains follows, all from one sample in a study of T cells in localized non-small cell lung cancer. Data came from immunoSEQ multiplex PCR; TCRdb stores just in-frame clones and leaves some out. The sample gives about 23,000 clones, about 80% of which show up once; around 4.8% is in the top ten. The material sequenced was PBMCs, taken before any cancer treatment. Source of these receptors: a man aged 40 to 69 with stage II lung adenocarcinoma. Each CDR3 is given with its conserved first and last residue. D genes are given only for firm matches.

cdr3_aa,cdr3_nt,d_call,v_call,j_call
CASSHDRGRGDTQYF,TGTGCCAGCAGCCATGACAGGGGGCGTGGAGATACGCAGTATTTT,TRBD1,TRBV14,TRBJ2-3
CASSPFDRRGYTF,TGTGCCAGCTCACCCTTCGACAGGAGAGGCTACACCTTC,NA,TRBV18,TRBJ1-2
CASSLEWGGGYTF,TGCGCCAGCAGCTTGGAGTGGGGCGGGGGCTACACCTTC,NA,TRBV5-1,TRBJ1-2
CASSGAGGYNEQFF,TGCGCCAGCAGTGGTGCGGGGGGCTACAATGAGCAGTTCTTC,TRBD2,TRBV5-1,TRBJ2-1
CASSQDFGSGPSSYEQYF,TGCGCCAGCAGCCAAGATTTCGGCAGCGGGCCAAGCTCCTACGAGCAGTACTTC,NA,TRBV4-3,TRBJ2-7
CASSPPTITSGGATGELFF,TGCGCCAGCAGCCCTCCCACCATAACTAGCGGGGGGGCCACCGGGGAGCTGTTTTTT,TRBD2,TRBV5-1,TRBJ2-2
CASSPTTMEGQKLFF,TGTGCCAGCTCACCAACCACGATGGAGGGCCAAAAACTGTTTTTT,NA,TRBV18,TRBJ1-4
CASSSGQGIRNSPLHF,TGTGCCAGCAGTTCGGGACAGGGGATCCGGAATTCACCCCTCCACTTT,TRBD1,TRBV28,TRBJ1-6
CASMAGSFQETQYF,TGCGCCAGCATGGCCGGGTCATTCCAAGAGACCCAGTACTTC,NA,TRBV5-1,TRBJ2-5
CASSLQLGQGSEQYF,TGTGCCAGCTCTCTCCAACTCGGGCAGGGAAGCGAGCAGTACTTC,NA,TRBV18,TRBJ2-7
CASSIGRTTNTEAFF,TGTGCCAGTAGTATAGGACGGACAACGAACACTGAAGCTTTCTTT,NA,TRBV19,TRBJ1-1
CASRESTSGVSYEQYF,TGTGCCAGCCGGGAGTCGACTAGCGGGGTCTCCTACGAGCAGTACTTC,TRBD2,TRBV18,TRBJ2-7
CASSETGVNEKLFF,TGTGCCAGCAGTGAAACAGGGGTGAACGAAAAACTGTTTTTT,TRBD1,TRBV2,TRBJ1-4
CASSMGQGASYEQYF,TGTGCCAGTAGTATGGGACAGGGGGCTTCCTACGAGCAGTACTTC,TRBD1,TRBV19,TRBJ2-7
CASSIPGATEAFF,TGTGCCAGTAGTATCCCGGGAGCCACTGAAGCTTTCTTT,NA,TRBV19,TRBJ1-1
CASSSRTGSPSSSYNEQFF,TGTGCCAGCAGCTCCCGGACAGGTTCCCCTTCTAGCTCCTACAATGAGCAGTTCTTC,TRBD1,TRBV7-9,TRBJ2-1
CASSIQGGNSPLHF,TGTGCCAGTAGTATACAGGGAGGTAATTCACCCCTCCACTTT,NA,TRBV19,TRBJ1-6
CASSFTGYGYTF,TGTGCCAGCAGCTTTACAGGGTATGGCTACACCTTC,NA,TRBV7-9,TRBJ1-2
CASASGGGTEAFF,TGTGCCAGCGCCTCCGGGGGGGGCACTGAAGCTTTCTTT,NA,TRBV7-9,TRBJ1-1
CASSSGLERDEQYF,TGTGCCAGCAGTTCCGGACTGGAAAGGGACGAGCAGTACTTC,NA,TRBV6-5,TRBJ2-7
CSARDVGPEIF,TGCAGTGCTAGAGATGTCGGCCCGGAAATCTTC,NA,TRBV20-1,TRBJ2-1
CASSLARGAQPQHF,TGTGCCAGCAGCTTAGCAAGGGGCGCTCAGCCCCAGCATTTT,NA,TRBV5-5,TRBJ1-5
CAWSPWGTEAFF,TGTGCCTGGTCCCCGTGGGGCACTGAAGCTTTCTTT,NA,TRBV30,TRBJ1-1
CASSSETYGYTF,TGTGCCAGCAGCTCCGAGACCTATGGCTACACCTTC,NA,TRBV11-3,TRBJ1-2